This T cell receptor (beta chain) was found in a study of control samples from healthy donors and cancer patients. The method was immunoSEQ multiplex PCR; TCRdb's version includes in-frame clones alone and lacks a portion of them. Of fewer than 90,000 clones in the sample, 88% are singletons; the top ten hold around 5.7%. Trimming took off 0 bases at V and 0 bases at J, with 3 bases between the two ends. This CDR3 spans 14 amino acids. Germline-derived CDR1 and CDR2 are SGHRS and YFSETQ. Sequencing was performed on blood. The TCR comes from a woman in her forties or fifties in good health. The rearrangement joins TRBV5-1 to TRBJ1-4; D not certain. CDR3 in amino acids: CASSLEATNEKLFF. DNA for the CDR3: TGCGCCAGCAGCTTGGAAGCAACTAATGAAAAACTGTTTTTT. The variable domain in full, with the rest retrieved from reference TRBV5-1 and TRBJ1-4, is KAGVTQTPRYLIKTRGQQVTLSCSPISGHRSVSWYQQTPGQGLQFLFEYFSETQRNKGNFPGRFSGRQFSNSRSEMNVSTLELGDSALYLCASSLEATNEKLFFGSGTQLSVL.